This TCR beta chain was captured in a study of preoperative IRX-2 immunotherapy in early breast cancer. Germline V gene data show CDR1 as MDHEN and CDR2 as SYDVKM. The junction had 5 bases not matched to a gene; V was cut back by 2 bases and J by 5 bases. The CDR3 loop spans 15 amino acids. Sequencing used immunoSEQ multiplex PCR; TCRdb keeps in-frame clones, though not all of them. The sample comprises about 43,000 clones, roughly 95% of which are singletons, and about 1.6% rests with the top ten. Treatment specified: preoperative locoregional IRX-2 cytokine immunotherapy. This phase Ib study tested locoregional IRX-2 cytokine immunotherapy given before surgery.

J is TRBJ1-2 and V is TRBV28; 10 bases fit TRBD1. The receptor was isolated from a human donor with breast cancer. The sequenced sample was tumor tissue, obtained after IRX-2 immunotherapy. CDR3 bases: TGTGCCAGCAGTTTAATCGGGACAGGGGATTATGGCTACACCTTC. Its translation is CASSLIGTGDYGYTF.